A single sample gave rise to the 6 T cell receptor beta chains below, sequenced in a study of T-cell memory formation after mild COVID-19. TCRdb reprocessed the 5' RACE reads with MiXCR, giving one entry per CDR3 protein. The sample lists about 38,000 distinct CDR3 sequences; approximately 10% were seen once. Sample: PBMCs or a T cell subset sorted from them (not recorded which). Receptor source: a man between 18 and 35 years old who had mild COVID-19 (a few samples of this study predate the infection). Cell type and time point are not known.

This clonotype has ten or more counts. The chain uses TRBV7-7 and TRBJ1-3; 10 positions match TRBD1. CDR1 SSHAT and CDR2 FNYEAQ come from the germline V gene (reference sequence). With V trimmed by 4 bases and J by 4 bases, 4 bases remained unmatched. CDR3 size: 15 residues. CDR3 nucleotides: TGTGCCAGCAGCTCAGACAGGGGGCACGGAAACACCATATATTTT. Encoded protein: CASSSDRGHGNTIYF.

This chain connects TRBV11-3 to TRBJ1-6; weak D call: TRBD1 (5 bases). The CDR3 covers 12 residues. V lost 5 bases and J 7 bases, leaving 6 bases between the germline ends. CDR1 and CDR2 (germline): SGHNT, YENEEA. The CDR3 DNA sequence: TGTGCCAGCAGCGACAGAAATTCACCCCTCCACTTT. Translated: CASSDRNSPLHF.

The chain links TRBV11-2 to TRBJ2-5; either TRBD1 or TRBD2 may supply D (5 bases each). Germline-derived CDR1 and CDR2 are SGHAT and FQNNGV. The CDR3 extends over 16 amino acids. V shed 4 bases and J shed 5 bases, with 20 bases lying between them. The CDR3, as DNA: TGTGCCAGCAGCTCGAGCGACATGGGGGTAGCGGAGACCCAGTACTTC. Translated, it gives CASSSSDMGVAETQYF. The whole variable domain, filled in from reference TRBV11-2 and TRBJ2-5, reads EAGVAQSPRYKIIEKRQSVAFWCNPISGHATLYWYQQILGQGPKLLIQFQNNGVVDDSQLPKDRFSAERLKGVDSTLKIQPAKLEDSAVYLCASSSSDMGVAETQYFGPGTRLLVL.

This clonotype appeared many times. The chain uses TRBV20-1 and TRBJ2-5; weak D call: TRBD1 (7 bases). Trimming pared 6 bases from V and 9 bases from J, leaving 20 bases between. Germline V gives CDR1 DFQATT, CDR2 SNEGSKA (reference sequence). This CDR3 is 13 amino acids long. The CDR3 DNA reads TGCAGTGCGAGGGGCAGGGGGGCCCCGGCCCAGTACTTC. Translation: CSARGRGAPAQYF.

This clonotype was seen many times. The V and J genes are TRBV10-3 and TRBJ2-1, with D possibly matching TRBD1 (6 bases). The germline V and J ends were trimmed by 5 bases and 10 bases, with 15 bases remaining between them. CDR1 and CDR2 from the germline V gene are ENHRY and SYGVKD. This CDR3 has 13 residues. The CDR3, as DNA: TGTGCCATCAGTCGACAGGAATTCCAAGAGCAGTTCTTC. Translating it yields CAISRQEFQEQFF.

The chain couples TRBV5-1 to TRBJ2-1, with 8 bases that match TRBD2. The junction had 7 bases not matched to a gene; V was cut back by 5 bases and J by 0 bases. The germline gives CDR1 SGHRS, CDR2 YFSETQ. The CDR3 sequence is 16 residues long. DNA of the CDR3: TGCGCCAGCAGGCCGGGGGGGGGAAGCTCCTACAATGAGCAGTTCTTC. It encodes CASRPGGGSSYNEQFF.